The sequence of this T cell receptor (beta chain) was determined in a study of blood T cell repertoires in COVID-19. Looking at the study overall: PBMCs, B-cell-depleted T cells, or T cells provided the cDNA or gDNA that made up the material.

Germline CDR1 SEHNR, CDR2 FQNEAQ (reference sequence). The CDR3 has 17 residues. Trimming shortened V by 1 base and J by 0 bases, and 13 bases separated the two germline ends. Authors' analysis steps: How many nucleated cells were present was estimated from reference gene primer amplification. Generated by immunoSEQ multiplex PCR, the TCRdb table keeps only in-frame clones and is missing some. That table supplies the V and J calls and clone size; D and trimming were determined from the DNA. The table includes approximately 51,000 clones, about nine tenths detected once. The chain joins TRBV7-9 to TRBJ1-3; no firm D call. This clonotype was obtained from a man aged 45-60 years with active COVID-19. The sequenced sample was peripheral blood. The CDR3 region has the DNA TGTGCCAGCAGCTTAGACGGCAGGTTAAGCTCTGGAAACACCATATATTTT. Its translation: CASSLDGRLSSGNTIYF.